This is a list of T cell receptor beta chains from one sample in a study of blood T cells in healthy people across ages. TCRdb reanalysed the 5' RACE reads using MiXCR and keeps one entry per CDR3 protein. Of roughly 800,000 distinct CDR3 sequences listed, 55% to 75% were seen once; the top ten hold about 20%. Sample: blood. These receptors all stem from a man aged 30 to 39 in good health. Both conserved end residues are part of each CDR3. The D gene is left open where the match is weak. Some rows have no size entry. The others give once, few or many, or a class for an expanded clone.

abundance | j_gene | v_gene | d_gene | CDR3nt | CDR3aa
- | TRBJ2-4 | TRBV6-2/TRBV6-3 | - | TGTGCCAGCAGTCCAATACGGGACTCCGGAAACATTCAGTACTTC | CASSPIRDSGNIQYF
- | TRBJ2-7 | TRBV20-1 | - | TGCAGTGCAGTAGGGGACTCACGGCTCGAGCAGTACTTC | CSAVGDSRLEQYF
- | TRBJ1-4 | TRBV7-2 | - | TGTGCCAGCAGCTTAGACAGATCCCCTGAAAAACTGTTTTTT | CASSLDRSPEKLFF
- | TRBJ2-7 | TRBV10-3 | - | TGTGCCATCAGTGACCCGGGTGCAGTCGCCCGATACGAGCAGTACTTC | CAISDPGAVARYEQYF
few | TRBJ2-5 | TRBV20-1 | - | TGCAGTGCTAGTCAATTTACCCTACTGCTCCAAGAGACCCAGTACTTC | CSASQFTLLLQETQYF
- | TRBJ2-1 | TRBV5-1 | TRBD2 | TGCGCCAGCAGAGGGACTAGCGGGAGGACCTACGGCTCCTACAATGAGCAGTTCTTC | CASRGTSGRTYGSYNEQFF
- | TRBJ2-7 | TRBV7-9 | TRBD2 | TGTGCCAGCAGCTTAGCGGTGCCTAGCGGGTACTACGAGCAGTACTTC | CASSLAVPSGYYEQYF
- | TRBJ2-1 | TRBV5-6 | TRBD2 | TGTGCCAGCAGCCTCCCGGGACTAGCGGGGTCAGGTCGGGATGAGCAGTTCTTC | CASSLPGLAGSGRDEQFF
few | TRBJ2-7 | TRBV27 | - | TGTGCCAGCAGTTTAACAAATTCCTACGAGCAGTACTTC | CASSLTNSYEQYF
few | TRBJ2-5 | TRBV3-1 | TRBD2 | TGTGCCAGCAGCCAAGATTTCAGCGGGGGGACCCAAGAGACCCAGTACTTC | CASSQDFSGGTQETQYF
- | TRBJ2-7 | TRBV28 | - | TGTGCCAGCAGTTCCATATCCGTTGGTTCCGACGAGCAGTACTTC | CASSSISVGSDEQYF
few | TRBJ2-7 | TRBV27 | - | TGTGCCAGCACCGGTCGAGGGATCCCCTCGTACGAGCAGTACTTC | CASTGRGIPSYEQYF
- | TRBJ2-3 | TRBV7-2 | - | TGTGCCAGCAGCTCCGTTTATTATACGCAGTATTTT | CASSSVYYTQYF
few | TRBJ1-2 | TRBV6-6 | - | TGTGCCAGCAGTCCCCAAACTAACTATGGCTACACCTTC | CASSPQTNYGYTF
- | TRBJ2-1 | TRBV6-1 | - | TGTGCCAGCAGTCGGTGGGAGCAGTTCTTC | CASSRWEQFF
- | TRBJ2-5 | TRBV20-1 | - | TGCAGTGCTAGCCGACGTGCTATCCAAGAGACCCAGTACTTC | CSASRRAIQETQYF
- | TRBJ1-1 | TRBV6-2/TRBV6-3 | - | TGTGCCAGCGGTACAAGAACTTTGATGAACACTGAAGCTTTCTTT | CASGTRTLMNTEAFF
few | TRBJ2-1 | TRBV5-1 | - | TGCGCCAGCAGCTTGGCGGCCCTAGGGAAAAGTGAGCAGTTCTTC | CASSLAALGKSEQFF
- | TRBJ2-3 | TRBV12-3/TRBV12-4 | TRBD2 | TGTGCCAGCAGTTTAGGGGCGGGGGGCCCCAGGTTGAAAGATACGCAGTATTTT | CASSLGAGGPRLKDTQYF
- | TRBJ2-6 | TRBV7-2 | - | TGTGCCAGCAGCTTAGCAGGGCTCCCTTCTGGGGCCAACGTCCTGACTTTC | CASSLAGLPSGANVLTF
few | TRBJ1-1 | TRBV20-1 | TRBD1 | TGCAGTGCTAGCCGGGGACAGGTCGCTGAAGCTTTCTTT | CSASRGQVAEAFF
- | TRBJ1-5 | TRBV20-1 | TRBD1 | TGCAGTGCTAGAGCGAGCTTGGGACAGGGGGTTCCGAATCAGCCCCAGCATTTT | CSARASLGQGVPNQPQHF
few | TRBJ2-6 | TRBV20-1 | - | TGCAGTGCTAGAGATTACAGGGCTGGGGCCAACGTCCTGACTTTC | CSARDYRAGANVLTF
few | TRBJ2-4 | TRBV11-2 | TRBD1 | TGTGCCAGCAGCCCGATCAGACTCACAGGGGGCATTCAGTACTTC | CASSPIRLTGGIQYF
- | TRBJ1-3 | TRBV6-6 | - | TGTGCCAGCAGTTACGGGAGCTCTGGAAACACCATATATTTT | CASSYGSSGNTIYF
few | TRBJ2-1 | TRBV29-1 | TRBD2 | TGCAGCGTTGTGCGGCTAGCGGGGGACAATGAGCAGTTCTTC | CSVVRLAGDNEQFF
- | TRBJ1-2 | TRBV10-3 | TRBD1 | TGTGCCATCAGTGATGAGACAGGGTCACCGGGCGATGGCTACACCTTC | CAISDETGSPGDGYTF
few | TRBJ2-1 | TRBV25-1 | - | TGTGCCAGCAGTGAACCTGGGATCACCTACAATGAGCAGTTCTTC | CASSEPGITYNEQFF
few | TRBJ2-5 | TRBV15 | TRBD2 | TGTGCCACCCGTTTTAGCGGGGGGCGGGAGACCCAGTACTTC | CATRFSGGRETQYF
- | TRBJ2-5 | TRBV9 | - | TGTGCCAGCAGCGTAGACGGAGGGCGCGGAGAGACCCAGTACTTC | CASSVDGGRGETQYF
- | TRBJ2-1 | TRBV5-1 | - | TGCGCCATTAATACCCGAGACAATGAGCAGTTCTTC | CAINTRDNEQFF
- | TRBJ2-1 | TRBV2 | - | TGTGCCAGCAATGGACTGCGGGGCGGTGAGCAGTTCTTC | CASNGLRGGEQFF
- | TRBJ1-1 | TRBV7-2 | - | TGTGCCAGCAGCTTAGACAGACCCCCTGCGGCTTTCTTT | CASSLDRPPAAFF
- | TRBJ2-3 | TRBV27 | - | TGTGCCAGCAGTTTAGCCAGGGTCACAGATACGCAGTATTTT | CASSLARVTDTQYF
- | TRBJ1-2 | TRBV11-1 | TRBD1 | TGTGCCAGCAGCCTACAGGGGGAGGATGGCGGCTACACCTTC | CASSLQGEDGGYTF